The clone carrying this T cell receptor (beta chain) was seen ten or more times. No antigen is known for it. As to time point: patch test 2, 6 weeks after DPC sensitization. Treatment reported: therapeutic diphenylcyclopropenone sensitization with weekly scalp DPC. The donor pool consisted of alopecia patients aged 18 to 70 years, considered suitable for DPC. There are 14 residues in the CDR3. Per the germline V gene, CDR1 is LNHDA and CDR2 is SQIVND (reference sequence). Trimming removed 3 bases from V and 6 bases from J; junction bases left unmatched: 6. This entry is derived from a study of human T cells and chemical hapten exposure. Overall study findings and caveats: Counts of expanded TCRs at PT1 were positively correlated with patch test score. Compared to controls, expanded TCRs made significantly more large clusters of similar CDR3s.

One entry per CDR3 protein results from TCRdb running MiXCR on the RACE reads. The profile shows approximately 69,000 distinct CDR3 sequences, approximately 10% of them singletons. This receptor was obtained from a woman in her 50s with alopecia areata. Some clones in this sample may be carry-over from other donors' samples. The J gene is TRBJ1-1, the V gene TRBV19, with 8 bases fitting TRBD1. Sequenced here: whole blood, sampled in connection with sensitization to the hapten diphenylcyclopropenone (DPC). In DNA, the CDR3 is TGTGCCAGTAGTATCGCAGGGGGCTTGTCTGAAGCTTTCTTT. This codes for CASSIAGGLSEAFF.